The 24 T cell receptor beta chains listed next were all sequenced from one sample in a study of vaccination effects on CD4 cells after COVID-19. Repertoires were generated with immunoSEQ multiplex PCR, while TCRdb's copy carries only in-frame clones and drops some. The sample has tens of thousands of clones; around 74% are singletons. Isolating CD4+ T cells followed roughly ten days of culture. These receptors are not linked to any known antigen. The specimen was CD4+ T cells from PBMCs cultured without peptide, collected before COVID-19 vaccination. The receptors were gathered from a human donor who received a COVID-19 vaccine.

This clone came up a few times. This chain connects TRBV19 to TRBJ1-6, with 7 bases fitting TRBD1. CDR1 LNHDA and CDR2 SQIVND come from the germline V gene (reference sequence). Trimming at V came to 6 bases and at J to 5 bases, leaving 4 bases not matched to a gene. CDR3 length: 14 amino acids. CDR3 amino acids: CASSNRGNNSPLHF. The CDR3 coding sequence is TGTGCCAGTAGCAACAGGGGAAATAATTCACCCCTCCACTTT.

The chain uses TRBV27 and TRBJ1-5, with D perhaps matching TRBD1 (5 bases). Trimming removed 2 bases at V and 2 bases at J, with 7 bases between. CDR1 and CDR2 from the germline V gene are MNHEY and SMNVEV (reference sequence). The CDR3 totals 14 residues. Here the CDR3 reads CASSLGGGNQPQHF. In DNA form, the CDR3 reads TGTGCCAGCAGTTTAGGGGGGGGCAATCAGCCCCAGCATTTT.

This rearrangement joins TRBV3-1 (or the pseudogene TRBV3-2) to TRBJ1-5; no firm D call. CDR1 LGHDT and CDR2 YNNKEL come from the germline V gene (reference sequence). The CDR3 runs 14 residues. V was clipped by 1 base and J by 6 bases, with 10 bases between them. CDR3 sequence (DNA): TGTGCCAGCAGCCAAGTGGGCCCGGGTCAGCCCCAGCATTTT. Its protein product is CASSQVGPGQPQHF.

This rearrangement joins TRBV20-1 to TRBJ1-2; D is ambiguous. The germline CDR1 and CDR2 sequences are DFQATT and SNEGSKA (reference sequence). The CDR3 extends over 14 amino acids. Trimming left V 3 bases short and J 2 bases short, with 13 bases between. Written as DNA, the CDR3 is TGCAGTGCTAGTCTCCCCGGGAGGAACTATGGCTACACCTTC. Protein sequence: CSASLPGRNYGYTF.

For the CDR3, the DNA is TGTGCCAGCAGTTTAGGACAGGGGGCGGGCTCACCCCTCCACTTT. Protein: CASSLGQGAGSPLHF. The J gene is TRBJ1-6, the V gene TRBV28, with TRBD1 matching 11 bases. V dropped 2 bases and J dropped 10; count of bases not matched to a gene: 4. Germline-derived CDR1 and CDR2 are MDHEN and SYDVKM. The CDR3 sequence is 15 residues long.

In the case of this clone: Its ends do not fully match the called genes, so a read error is possible. CDR3 nucleotides: TGCGCCAGCAGCTTGGCCGGCGAGGGACCCCGTCTGGATTTT. As protein: CASSLAGEGPRLDF. This chain joins TRBV5-1 and TRBJ2-3; D may be TRBD1 or TRBD2 (5 bases each). This CDR3 is 14 amino acids long. Germline V gene sequence: CDR1 SGHRS, CDR2 YFSETQ.

The CDR3 loop is CASSLTSRETQYF. The CDR3 DNA is TGTGCCAGCAGTTTGACTAGTAGAGAGACCCAGTACTTC. The J gene is TRBJ2-5, the V gene TRBV28, with a tentative D call TRBD2 (6 bases). The CDR3 is 13 amino acids. Germline CDR1 MDHEN, CDR2 SYDVKM. V was pared by 3 bases and J by 4 bases, with 9 bases between.

CDR3 DNA: TGTGCCAGCTCACCACAACGTCTAGGGGGTGCCTTACCCACTGAAGCTTTCTTT. It codes for CASSPQRLGGALPTEAFF. The chain uses TRBV18 and TRBJ1-1, with D possibly being TRBD1 (6 bases). Germline-derived CDR1 and CDR2 are KGHSH and LQKENI. The CDR3 has 18 amino acids. Trimming stripped 1 base from V and 4 bases from J, with 22 bases between.

This rearrangement joins TRBV5-4 to TRBJ2-1; the D gene is possibly TRBD1 (6 bases). The germline CDR1 and CDR2 sequences are SGHNT and YYREEE (reference sequence). This CDR3 spans 15 amino acids. V was clipped by 5 bases and J by 2 bases, with 14 bases between them. CDR3 loop: CASRYDRTPYNEQFF. The CDR3 bases are TGTGCCAGCAGGTACGACAGGACCCCCTACAATGAGCAGTTCTTC.

The V and J genes are TRBV28 and TRBJ2-1; D is uncertain. V was cut by 3 bases and J by 5 bases, with 8 bases left in between. Germline V CDR1 and CDR2: MDHEN, SYDVKM. CDR3 size: 13 residues. In DNA, the CDR3 is TGTGCCAGCAGTTTCCCCGAGAACAATGAGCAGTTCTTC. Translation gives CASSFPENNEQFF.

This rearrangement joins TRBV7-2 to TRBJ2-7; 9 positions agree with TRBD2. The CDR3 extends over 16 amino acids. CDR1 is SGHTA and CDR2 is FQGNSA in the germline V gene. Losses at the gene ends were 3 bases for V and 0 bases for J; bases not matched to a gene: 6. In nucleotides, the CDR3 is TGTGCCAGCAGCTTGCGAGCGGGGGGAAGCTCCTACGAGCAGTACTTC. Protein sequence: CASSLRAGGSSYEQYF.

The rearrangement links TRBV28 to TRBJ1-1, with TRBD1 as a possible D gene (6 bases). Germline V lookup: CDR1 MDHEN, CDR2 SYDVKM. The CDR3 sequence is 15 residues long. Trimming shortened V by 5 bases and J by 6 bases, and 19 bases separated the two germline ends. DNA of the CDR3: TGTGCCAGCAGTCCCAGCGACAGGAACTTAGCTGAAGCTTTCTTT. Its translation is CASSPSDRNLAEAFF.

The chain recombines TRBV5-6 with TRBJ2-4; 8 nucleotides line up with TRBD1. Germline V gene lookup returns CDR1 SGHDT and CDR2 YYEEEE. The V segment lost 4 bases and the J segment 5 bases; nucleotides outside the gene matches: 5. The CDR3 has 14 amino acids. CDR3 sequence: CASSPTGDENIQYF. CDR3 nucleotide sequence: TGTGCCAGCAGCCCGACAGGGGACGAAAACATTCAGTACTTC.

The V call is TRBV5-1, the J call TRBJ2-4; 10 bases are shared with TRBD1. After removal of 3 bases from V and 1 base from J, the junction contained 4 bases not matched to a gene. Germline CDR1 SGHRS, CDR2 YFSETQ. The CDR3 consists of 16 residues. The CDR3 nucleotides read TGCGCCAGCAGCTCCAGGACAGGGGGTGCCAAAAACATTCAGTACTTC. Its translation is CASSSRTGGAKNIQYF.

V gene TRBV28 combines with J gene TRBJ2-5; D gene uncertain. In germline, CDR1 is MDHEN, CDR2 SYDVKM. This CDR3 is 13 amino acids long. Trimming shortened V by 4 bases and J by 1 base, and 7 bases separated the two germline ends. CDR3 region: CASSWAAQETQYF. The DNA of the CDR3 is TGTGCCAGCAGTTGGGCAGCCCAAGAGACCCAGTACTTC.

The chain joins TRBV6-5 to TRBJ1-6, with D perhaps matching TRBD1 (5 bases). The V and J ends lost 4 bases and 6 bases respectively, with 7 bases between them. Looked up from germline, CDR1 is MNHEY and CDR2 is SVGAGI. The CDR3 covers 13 residues. The CDR3 spells CASSWRGNSPLHF. CDR3 sequence (DNA): TGTGCCAGCAGTTGGAGGGGTAATTCACCCCTCCACTTT.

As DNA, the CDR3 is TGTGCCAGCAGCTTAGGGGGAGGAGGGGCCAACGTCCTGACTTTC. It yields the protein CASSLGGGGANVLTF. V is TRBV7-8 and J is TRBJ2-6; perhaps TRBD2 as D (6 bases). The CDR3 is 15 amino acids. Germline V gene sequence: CDR1 SGHVS, CDR2 FQNEAQ. V was cut by 1 base and J by 4 bases, with 8 bases left in between.

This clone turned up a few times. The CDR3 here is CASSLDQRQGRDQPQHF. In DNA, the CDR3 is TGTGCCAGCAGCTTAGATCAACGGCAGGGAAGAGATCAGCCCCAGCATTTT. The chain links TRBV11-3 to TRBJ1-5, with a weak D call TRBD1 (5 bases). The germline V and J ends were trimmed by 0 bases and 5 bases, with 17 bases remaining between them. The CDR3 sequence is 17 residues long. CDR1 and CDR2 (germline): SGHNT, YENEEA.

The chain couples TRBV4-3 to TRBJ1-2; 10 nucleotides line up with TRBD1. Per the germline V gene, CDR1 is LGHNA and CDR2 is YSLEER. V gave up 3 bases and J gave up 2 bases; unmatched junction bases: 0. CDR3 size: 14 residues. CDR3 loop: CASSQTGGNYGYTF. As DNA, the CDR3 is TGCGCCAGCAGCCAGACAGGGGGCAACTATGGCTACACCTTC.

The V call is TRBV6-5, the J call TRBJ1-4, with no clear D. The CDR3 length is 15 residues. V was clipped by 2 bases and J by 0 bases, with 7 bases between them. The germline V gene has CDR1 MNHEY and CDR2 SVGAGI. The DNA of the CDR3 is TGTGCCAGCAGTTACAGCCTTGCAACTAATGAAAAACTGTTTTTT. Translated, it gives CASSYSLATNEKLFF.

V is TRBV5-1 and J is TRBJ2-4; perhaps TRBD2 as D (6 bases). Germline values: CDR1 SGHRS, CDR2 YFSETQ. The CDR3 is made up of 19 amino acids. The V and J ends lost 2 bases and 6 bases respectively, with 27 bases between them. The CDR3 DNA is TGCGCCAGCAGCTTCAGTGTCCGGAGGGGCGAGGGTAGAGGAAACATTCAGTACTTC. Its protein product is CASSFSVRRGEGRGNIQYF.

The gene calls are TRBV28 and TRBJ1-6; 9 bases fit TRBD1. CDR1 and CDR2 from the germline V gene are MDHEN and SYDVKM. The CDR3 sequence is 17 residues long. J lost 11 bases, V lost 6 bases, and 17 bases had no gene match. CDR3 region: CASSSLSPGTGKPPLHF. CDR3 bases: TGTGCCAGCAGCTCCCTCTCCCCCGGGACAGGGAAGCCACCCCTCCACTTT.

V usage is TRBV5-1 and J usage is TRBJ2-6, with a tentative D call TRBD1 (5 bases). Germline lookup yields CDR1 SGHRS and CDR2 YFSETQ. Trimming pared 3 bases from V and 1 base from J, leaving 20 bases between. The CDR3 length is 19 residues. This CDR3 is CASSYLRGAFPSGANVLTF. The CDR3 bases are TGCGCCAGCAGCTACTTAAGGGGCGCTTTTCCATCTGGGGCCAACGTCCTGACTTTC.

The V and J genes are TRBV6-1 and TRBJ2-3; possibly TRBD2 for D (6 bases). V shed 6 bases and J shed 2 bases, with 24 bases lying between them. Germline values: CDR1 MNHNS, CDR2 SASEGT. The CDR3 length is 18 residues. CDR3 DNA: TGTGCCAGCAGCGAACCCCTATTCTTTGGGGGACTCACAGATACGCAGTATTTT. This gives the protein CASSEPLFFGGLTDTQYF.